This is a list of T cell receptor beta chains from one sample in a study of T cell repertoires in cytomegalovirus infection. TCRdb re-called the reads with MiXCR, one entry per CDR3 protein. This table holds more than 500,000 distinct CDR3 sequences, more than 15% found once. Material: CD8+ T cells from PBMCs. These receptors came from a human donor in good health (CMV status not recorded). Some clones in this sample may be carry-over from other donors' samples. Both conserved end residues are part of each CDR3. Fields, in order: D gene, V gene, clone size, J gene, CDR3 DNA, CDR3 protein. A D gene is named only where the DNA matches it firmly. Clone size is not always given. Where it is, it says once, few, many or a class for expanded clones.

d_call: .; v_call: TRBV29-1; clone_size: .; j_call: TRBJ1-1; cdr3_nt: TGCAGCGTTGGTGTAGGGACGACTGAAGCTTTCTTT; cdr3_aa: CSVGVGTTEAFF
d_call: .; v_call: TRBV28; clone_size: few; j_call: TRBJ2-7; cdr3_nt: TGTGCCAGTGAGACAGGGAGGGCCTACGAGCAGTACTTC; cdr3_aa: CASETGRAYEQYF
d_call: TRBD2; v_call: TRBV7-9; clone_size: many; j_call: TRBJ2-1; cdr3_nt: TGTGCCAGCAGCCCTAGGACTAGCGGGACCACATCCTACAATGAGCAGTTCTTC; cdr3_aa: CASSPRTSGTTSYNEQFF
d_call: .; v_call: TRBV27; clone_size: many; j_call: TRBJ2-2; cdr3_nt: TGTGCCAGCAGTTTATTATCCGGGGAGCTGTTTTTT; cdr3_aa: CASSLLSGELFF
d_call: .; v_call: TRBV7-8; clone_size: few; j_call: TRBJ1-5; cdr3_nt: TGTGCCAGCAGCTTAGTTACGGGAGTTGGCAATCAGCCCCAGCATTTT; cdr3_aa: CASSLVTGVGNQPQHF
d_call: .; v_call: TRBV7-6; clone_size: many; j_call: TRBJ2-2; cdr3_nt: TGTGCCAGCAGCTTAGCGGGTAGCACCGGGGAGCTGTTTTTT; cdr3_aa: CASSLAGSTGELFF
d_call: .; v_call: TRBV7-6; clone_size: many; j_call: TRBJ1-2; cdr3_nt: TGTGCCAGCAGCCCGGGAGGGGAGGACTATGGCTACACCTTC; cdr3_aa: CASSPGGEDYGYTF
d_call: .; v_call: TRBV5-5; clone_size: many; j_call: TRBJ1-1; cdr3_nt: TGTGCCAGCACCACCGGGGGGGCGAGTACTGAAGCTTTCTTT; cdr3_aa: CASTTGGASTEAFF
d_call: .; v_call: TRBV11-2; clone_size: many; j_call: TRBJ2-4; cdr3_nt: TGTGCCAGCAGCTTAGGGCACCTAGCCAAAAACATTCAGTACTTC; cdr3_aa: CASSLGHLAKNIQYF
d_call: .; v_call: TRBV28; clone_size: few; j_call: TRBJ2-7; cdr3_nt: TGTGCCAGCAGAACATATACCTCGGGACATCGCGAGCAGTACTTC; cdr3_aa: CASRTYTSGHREQYF
d_call: .; v_call: TRBV12-3/TRBV12-4; clone_size: many; j_call: TRBJ1-2; cdr3_nt: TGTGCCAGCAGTTTAGCGGCAGGTCTTGGCTATGGCTACACCTTC; cdr3_aa: CASSLAAGLGYGYTF
d_call: .; v_call: TRBV14; clone_size: .; j_call: TRBJ1-2; cdr3_nt: TGTGCCAGCAGCCTCCGGGGCCGGGGGACTAACTATGGCTACACCTTC; cdr3_aa: CASSLRGRGTNYGYTF
d_call: TRBD2; v_call: TRBV18; clone_size: few; j_call: TRBJ2-2; cdr3_nt: TGTGCCAGCCAGGGGACAGACAGTTCCGGGACTAGCGGGAGACTGAGCACCGGGGAGCTGTTTTTT; cdr3_aa: CASQGTDSSGTSGRLSTGELFF
d_call: TRBD1; v_call: TRBV7-6; clone_size: many; j_call: TRBJ2-2; cdr3_nt: TGTGCCAGCAGCTTCTCTAGGACAGGGGGCCCCGGGGAGCTGTTTTTT; cdr3_aa: CASSFSRTGGPGELFF
d_call: TRBD1; v_call: TRBV24-1; clone_size: .; j_call: TRBJ1-2; cdr3_nt: TGTGCCACCAGTGATTTTCGGGACAGCTACTATGGCTACACCTTC; cdr3_aa: CATSDFRDSYYGYTF
d_call: TRBD2; v_call: TRBV4-1; clone_size: few; j_call: TRBJ2-1; cdr3_nt: TGCGCCAGCAGCCAAGACGGCCTAGCGGGGGGGCAGCAGTTCTTC; cdr3_aa: CASSQDGLAGGQQFF
d_call: .; v_call: TRBV4-1; clone_size: many; j_call: TRBJ1-5; cdr3_nt: TGCGCCAGCAGCCAAGGGGAGGCGGGCGACACGCCCCAGCATTTT; cdr3_aa: CASSQGEAGDTPQHF
d_call: TRBD1; v_call: TRBV10-1; clone_size: many; j_call: TRBJ2-7; cdr3_nt: TGCGCCAGCAGTGAGTCTCTAGGGACAGCCAAACCCTACGAGCAGTACTTC; cdr3_aa: CASSESLGTAKPYEQYF
d_call: .; v_call: TRBV10-3; clone_size: many; j_call: TRBJ2-2; cdr3_nt: TGTGCCATCCGCCGGAGGGAGGCGAACACCGGGGAGCTGTTTTTT; cdr3_aa: CAIRRREANTGELFF
d_call: TRBD1; v_call: TRBV4-1; clone_size: .; j_call: TRBJ1-5; cdr3_nt: TGCGCCAGCAGCCATGCGACAGGGGCGGGACAGCCCCAGCATTTT; cdr3_aa: CASSHATGAGQPQHF
d_call: TRBD1; v_call: TRBV27; clone_size: many; j_call: TRBJ2-7; cdr3_nt: TGTGCCAGCAGTTTCAGCCGGGCAGGGGGCCACGAGCAGTACTTC; cdr3_aa: CASSFSRAGGHEQYF
d_call: .; v_call: TRBV6-1; clone_size: few; j_call: TRBJ2-3; cdr3_nt: TGTGCCAGCAGTGAAGGGGCGAGGGGCACAGATACGCAGTATTTT; cdr3_aa: CASSEGARGTDTQYF
d_call: .; v_call: TRBV2; clone_size: many; j_call: TRBJ2-3; cdr3_nt: TGTGCCAGCAGTGAAGCTCGTTGGGGGAAATCTAGCACAGATACGCAGTATTTT; cdr3_aa: CASSEARWGKSSTDTQYF
d_call: TRBD1; v_call: TRBV27; clone_size: many; j_call: TRBJ2-2; cdr3_nt: TGTGCCAGCAGTTTTCGACAGGGAAACACCGGGGAGCTGTTTTTT; cdr3_aa: CASSFRQGNTGELFF
d_call: .; v_call: TRBV7-8; clone_size: many; j_call: TRBJ2-2; cdr3_nt: TGTGCCAGCAGCTCAGGGGTGAGCGCTAACACCGGGGAGCTGTTTTTT; cdr3_aa: CASSSGVSANTGELFF
d_call: .; v_call: TRBV19; clone_size: .; j_call: TRBJ2-7; cdr3_nt: TGTGCCAGTAGTCCTCGTCGGGTGACAGCTAAACTCTACGAGCAGTACTTC; cdr3_aa: CASSPRRVTAKLYEQYF
d_call: TRBD1; v_call: TRBV4-1; clone_size: many; j_call: TRBJ2-7; cdr3_nt: TGCGCCAGCAGCCAAGGAGGGACAGGGATGGGCGAGCAGTACTTC; cdr3_aa: CASSQGGTGMGEQYF
d_call: .; v_call: TRBV27; clone_size: few; j_call: TRBJ2-1; cdr3_nt: TGTGCCAGCAGTTTATCCGTTGTGGGTGAGCAGTTCTTC; cdr3_aa: CASSLSVVGEQFF
d_call: TRBD2; v_call: TRBV27; clone_size: few; j_call: TRBJ2-7; cdr3_nt: TGTGCCAGCAGTAGACTAGCGGGACGTTACATAGGGGACTACGAGCAGTACTTC; cdr3_aa: CASSRLAGRYIGDYEQYF
d_call: TRBD1; v_call: TRBV6-8; clone_size: .; j_call: TRBJ2-7; cdr3_nt: TGTGCCAGCAGTCGAGGGACAGGGGGCTTTAGCGGGAATTACGGGCAGTACTTC; cdr3_aa: CASSRGTGGFSGNYGQYF
d_call: .; v_call: TRBV29-1; clone_size: .; j_call: TRBJ1-1; cdr3_nt: TGCAGCGGCGGGGCCAGCGAGAACACTGAAGATTTCTTT; cdr3_aa: CSGGASENTEDFF
d_call: .; v_call: TRBV7-7; clone_size: .; j_call: TRBJ2-5; cdr3_nt: TGTGCCAGCAGCTTAGGCTACAGGGTGGGAGAGACCCAGTACTTC; cdr3_aa: CASSLGYRVGETQYF
d_call: .; v_call: TRBV20-1; clone_size: once; j_call: TRBJ2-5; cdr3_nt: TGCAGTGCTAGTTTCCAGCAAGCCCAAGAGACCCAGTACTTC; cdr3_aa: CSASFQQAQETQYF
d_call: .; v_call: TRBV5-1; clone_size: .; j_call: TRBJ2-1; cdr3_nt: TGCGCCAGCAGCGCGCTGGACGGCTGGACCTACAATGAGCAGTTCTTC; cdr3_aa: CASSALDGWTYNEQFF
d_call: TRBD2; v_call: TRBV27; clone_size: .; j_call: TRBJ2-1; cdr3_nt: TGTGCCAGCAGCCCTGGACTAGCGGGATGGAATGAGCAGTTCTTC; cdr3_aa: CASSPGLAGWNEQFF
d_call: .; v_call: TRBV9; clone_size: few; j_call: TRBJ1-2; cdr3_nt: TGTGCCAGCAGCGGCGGCGTGCAGGACACCTCTAACTATGGCTACACCTTC; cdr3_aa: CASSGGVQDTSNYGYTF
d_call: .; v_call: TRBV28; clone_size: .; j_call: TRBJ1-1; cdr3_nt: TGTGCCAGCACCCCTCTGGGGAGCACTGAAGCTTTCTTT; cdr3_aa: CASTPLGSTEAFF
d_call: .; v_call: TRBV14; clone_size: .; j_call: TRBJ1-4; cdr3_nt: TGTGCCAGCAGCCCTTCCCTAGCAACTAATGAAAAACTGTTTTTT; cdr3_aa: CASSPSLATNEKLFF
d_call: TRBD1; v_call: TRBV18; clone_size: .; j_call: TRBJ1-1; cdr3_nt: TGTGCCAGCTCACCTATACAGGGGACAGTGAACACTGAAGCTTTCTTT; cdr3_aa: CASSPIQGTVNTEAFF
d_call: .; v_call: TRBV28; clone_size: many; j_call: TRBJ2-4; cdr3_nt: TGTGCCAGCAGTTTATATACGGGATCGGACATTCAGTACTTC; cdr3_aa: CASSLYTGSDIQYF
d_call: TRBD2; v_call: TRBV14; clone_size: .; j_call: TRBJ2-2; cdr3_nt: TGTGCCAGCAGCCCCGGACTAGCGGCGTCGGCCGGGGAGCTGTTTTTT; cdr3_aa: CASSPGLAASAGELFF
d_call: .; v_call: TRBV7-6; clone_size: many; j_call: TRBJ2-1; cdr3_nt: TGTGCCAGCAGCTTCCTGCAGGTCCCCTACAATGAGCAGTTCTTC; cdr3_aa: CASSFLQVPYNEQFF
d_call: .; v_call: TRBV6-2/TRBV6-3; clone_size: .; j_call: TRBJ2-1; cdr3_nt: TGTGCCAGCAGTTACAGACCTTCGCCGGGGAATGAGCAGTTCTTC; cdr3_aa: CASSYRPSPGNEQFF
d_call: TRBD2; v_call: TRBV27; clone_size: few; j_call: TRBJ2-3; cdr3_nt: TGTGCCAGCAGTCCCGGGGGTAGCGGGACCCCCACAGATACGCAGTATTTT; cdr3_aa: CASSPGGSGTPTDTQYF
d_call: TRBD1; v_call: TRBV18; clone_size: few; j_call: TRBJ1-5; cdr3_nt: TGTGCCAGCTCACCCGGGACAGGGGACTACTTTAGCAATCAGCCCCAGCATTTT; cdr3_aa: CASSPGTGDYFSNQPQHF
d_call: TRBD2; v_call: TRBV12-3/TRBV12-4; clone_size: many; j_call: TRBJ2-7; cdr3_nt: TGTGCCAGCGGGGGAGGGTTTTGGCAGTACTTC; cdr3_aa: CASGGGFWQYF
d_call: TRBD1; v_call: TRBV14; clone_size: .; j_call: TRBJ2-1; cdr3_nt: TGTGCCAGCAGCCAAGGGGCAGGGGGCGCCTATGAGCAGTTCTTC; cdr3_aa: CASSQGAGGAYEQFF
d_call: TRBD1; v_call: TRBV6-9; clone_size: .; j_call: TRBJ2-7; cdr3_nt: TGTGCCAGCAGTTCCTCCGGGACAGTGGATAGAGGGCAGTACTTC; cdr3_aa: CASSSSGTVDRGQYF
d_call: .; v_call: TRBV5-1; clone_size: many; j_call: TRBJ1-1; cdr3_nt: TGCGCCAGCAGCTCCCCAGCTGGTGAAGCTTTCTTT; cdr3_aa: CASSSPAGEAFF
d_call: .; v_call: TRBV28; clone_size: .; j_call: TRBJ1-1; cdr3_nt: TGTGCCAGCGGTGTTCGGGGCACTGAAGCTTTCTTT; cdr3_aa: CASGVRGTEAFF
d_call: .; v_call: TRBV12-3/TRBV12-4; clone_size: many; j_call: TRBJ2-7; cdr3_nt: TGTGCCAGCAGTTCCAATGGCCCAGGGATCAGAACCTACGAGCAGTACTTC; cdr3_aa: CASSSNGPGIRTYEQYF
d_call: .; v_call: TRBV14; clone_size: .; j_call: TRBJ2-2; cdr3_nt: TGTGCCAGCAACTCCTTGGGGTCCGGGGAGCTGTTTTTT; cdr3_aa: CASNSLGSGELFF
d_call: TRBD2; v_call: TRBV27; clone_size: many; j_call: TRBJ2-3; cdr3_nt: TGTGCCAGCAGTTTGGCGGGGACTAGGACAGATACGCAGTATTTT; cdr3_aa: CASSLAGTRTDTQYF
d_call: .; v_call: TRBV7-8; clone_size: few; j_call: TRBJ2-7; cdr3_nt: TGTGCCAGCAGCTTAATAGGGGGTAATGGAGAGCAGTACTTC; cdr3_aa: CASSLIGGNGEQYF
d_call: .; v_call: TRBV25-1; clone_size: .; j_call: TRBJ2-7; cdr3_nt: TGTGCCAGCGAAGCTTCCTACGTCGAGCAGTACTTC; cdr3_aa: CASEASYVEQYF
d_call: TRBD2; v_call: TRBV9; clone_size: .; j_call: TRBJ2-1; cdr3_nt: TGTGCCAGCAGCGTAGAGGATATGGGGGAGGGAGTATACAATGAGCAGTTCTTC; cdr3_aa: CASSVEDMGEGVYNEQFF
d_call: .; v_call: TRBV7-9; clone_size: many; j_call: TRBJ2-1; cdr3_nt: TGTGCCAGCAGCACAGAGACAGGCCGGACTGCCCCATCCTACAATGAGCAGTTCTTC; cdr3_aa: CASSTETGRTAPSYNEQFF
d_call: .; v_call: TRBV2; clone_size: few; j_call: TRBJ1-1; cdr3_nt: TGTGCCAGCAGTGATTGGGGCAGGGACACTGAAGCTTTCTTT; cdr3_aa: CASSDWGRDTEAFF
d_call: TRBD1; v_call: TRBV6-6; clone_size: .; j_call: TRBJ2-7; cdr3_nt: TGTGCCAGCAGCCGAGGGGGGGACAGGGCCGACGAGCAGTACTTC; cdr3_aa: CASSRGGDRADEQYF